These 22 T cell receptor beta chains came from one sample sequenced in a study of T cell responses to AZD1222 COVID-19 vaccine (dated by TCRdb to the early 2020s). The sample's time point label is to be understood as: baseline before first vaccination. The method was the immunoSEQ multiplex PCR assay. The clones in this table, taken by TCRdb from immuneACCESS, are in-frame only. Not every clone is retained; where verified, under half of the shortfall comes from an unresolved V gene, and the cause of the rest is unknown. The sample table holds about 120,000 clones, of which over 75% were seen once. 6.5% to 9.5% of the sample is in the top ten clones. Sequencing was performed on peripheral blood, taken on day 0 of AZD1222 vaccination. These receptors were taken from an adult in good health.

The V gene is TRBV7-9, the J gene TRBJ1-2; the D is unclear. V lost 0 bases and J 5 bases, leaving 10 bases between the germline ends. CDR3 length equals 14 residues. Per the germline V gene, CDR1 is SEHNR and CDR2 is FQNEAQ (reference sequence). This CDR3 reads CASSLAPAKYGYTF. The CDR3 nucleotides read TGTGCCAGCAGCTTAGCGCCGGCCAAGTATGGCTACACCTTC.

The chain joins TRBV19 to TRBJ1-5; D ambiguous. This CDR3 contains 15 residues. Per germline, CDR1 LNHDA and CDR2 SQIVND (reference sequence). The V end lost 6 bases, the J end lost 1 base, and 13 bases lay between the germline ends. The CDR3 DNA follows: TGTGCCAGTAGCCTGAGGGTGGGGAGCAATCAGCCCCAGCATTTT. This codes for CASSLRVGSNQPQHF.

This clone was seen a single time. The rearrangement joins TRBV18 to TRBJ1-6; weak D call: TRBD1 (6 bases). The CDR3 runs 17 residues. Germline CDR1 reads KGHSH; CDR2 reads LQKENI. V shed 2 bases and J shed 5 bases, with 16 bases lying between them. The DNA for the CDR3 is TGTGCCAGCTCACCAATCGGGGGGGGGCGAGATAATTCACCCCTCCACTTT. It specifies CASSPIGGGRDNSPLHF.

This clone was seen only a few times. The chain uses TRBV11-2 and TRBJ2-2, with D possibly matching TRBD1 (6 bases). The ends were cut back, 6 bases at V and 5 bases at J, with 16 bases in the middle. The CDR3 spans 15 residues. Germline lookup yields CDR1 SGHAT and CDR2 FQNNGV. For the CDR3, the DNA is TGTGCCAGCAGAACTTGGGGGCGGAAGACCGGGGAGCTGTTTTTT. Translation gives CASRTWGRKTGELFF.

V is TRBV9 and J is TRBJ2-5; D may correspond to TRBD1 or TRBD2 (5 bases each). The CDR3 length is 16 residues. Trimming took off 0 bases at V and 5 bases at J, with 17 bases between the two ends. The germline gives CDR1 SGDLS, CDR2 YYNGEE. The CDR3 sequence is CASSVGLRVGTETQYF. The CDR3 region has the DNA TGTGCCAGCAGCGTAGGTCTTCGGGTGGGGACGGAGACCCAGTACTTC.

This clone was observed a single time. The chain recombines TRBV10-3 with TRBJ1-1, with TRBD1 matching 9 bases. The germline gives CDR1 ENHRY, CDR2 SYGVKD. V lost 10 bases, J lost 2 bases, and 5 bases stayed unmatched. The CDR3 totals 13 residues. The CDR3 sequence is CATWDRANTEAFF. CDR3 DNA sequence: TGTGCCACCTGGGACAGGGCCAACACTGAAGCTTTCTTT.

The chain uses TRBV2 and TRBJ1-5; D gene unclear. Trimming removed 8 bases at V and 3 bases at J, with 14 bases between. Germline V gene data show CDR1 as SNHLY and CDR2 as FYNNEI. CDR3 size: 14 residues. The CDR3 reads CASQTGSPNQPQHF. The DNA of the CDR3 is TGTGCCAGCCAGACCGGGTCTCCCAATCAGCCCCAGCATTTT.

The chain carries TRBV6-5 and TRBJ1-1; D is unclear. Germline CDR1 is MNHEY and CDR2 is SVGAGI. Trimming stripped 4 bases from V and 0 bases from J, with 12 bases between. The CDR3 is 15 amino acids. This CDR3 is CASSWGLEMNTEAFF. DNA of the CDR3: TGTGCCAGCAGTTGGGGTCTGGAGATGAACACTGAAGCTTTCTTT.

The chain links TRBV19 to TRBJ2-2, with TRBD2 as a possible D gene (5 bases). The CDR3 extends over 14 amino acids. V lost 7 bases and J 4 bases, leaving 13 bases between the germline ends. CDR1 is LNHDA, CDR2 SQIVND, per germline (reference sequence). DNA of the CDR3: TGTGCCAGTACCCCTAGGAGGTTCACCGGGGAGCTGTTTTTT. The encoded protein is CASTPRRFTGELFF.

The chain combines TRBV6-2 or TRBV6-3 with TRBJ1-5; no clear D gene. Per the germline V gene, CDR1 is MNHEY and CDR2 is SVGEGT. The CDR3 runs 13 residues. The V end lost 2 bases, the J end lost 2 bases, and 4 bases lay between the germline ends. The CDR3 nucleotides are TGTGCCAGCAGTTACGTGGGCAATCAGCCCCAGCATTTT. This gives the protein CASSYVGNQPQHF.

The J gene is TRBJ2-1, the V gene TRBV6-5; a weak D match, TRBD2 (6 bases). The CDR3 covers 13 residues. Trimming left V 3 bases short and J 8 bases short, with 11 bases between. Germline CDR1 is MNHEY and CDR2 is SVGAGI. The CDR3 DNA reads as TGTGCCAGCAGTTATTGGGGGGAGGATGAGCAGTTCTTC. It specifies CASSYWGEDEQFF.

This chain links TRBV28 with TRBJ1-2, with D unclear. The CDR3 covers 14 residues. V was trimmed by 2 bases and J by 2 bases, leaving 9 bases between them. In germline, CDR1 is MDHEN, CDR2 SYDVKM. CDR3 nucleotides: TGTGCCAGCAGTTTAACGATATCGAACTATGGCTACACCTTC. This gives the protein CASSLTISNYGYTF.

V usage is TRBV11-3 and J usage is TRBJ2-2, with D uncertain. CDR3 length: 14 residues. Per the germline V gene, CDR1 is SGHNT and CDR2 is YENEEA. V was shortened by 5 bases and J by 7 bases, with 14 bases between the two germline ends. CDR3 sequence: CASSAVGMVGELFF. CDR3 DNA sequence: TGTGCCAGCAGCGCCGTGGGCATGGTCGGGGAGCTGTTTTTT.

This chain links TRBV7-9 with TRBJ2-3, with 8 bases matching TRBD1. J lost 5 bases, V lost 0 bases, and 7 bases had no gene match. CDR1 SEHNR and CDR2 FQNEAQ come from the germline V gene (reference sequence). This CDR3 is 16 amino acids long. The CDR3 nucleotides read TGTGCCAGCAGCTTAGCGCCAGGGGGCTTCTTAGATACGCAGTATTTT. Protein: CASSLAPGGFLDTQYF.

The chain has TRBV20-1 and TRBJ1-4; D unresolved. The CDR3 is 10 residues long. CDR1 is DFQATT and CDR2 is SNEGSKA in the germline V gene (reference sequence). The germline V and J ends were trimmed by 7 bases and 4 bases, with 4 bases remaining between them. The CDR3 coding sequence is TGCAGTGTCGTTAATGAAAAACTGTTTTTT. It encodes CSVVNEKLFF.

This clone was seen once. The CDR3 nucleotides read TGTGCCAGCAACGCGAACAGAGATTCACCCCTCCACTTT. Its protein is CASNANRDSPLHF. The J gene is TRBJ1-6, the V gene TRBV7-2; D not resolved. The CDR3 sequence is 13 residues long. In germline, CDR1 is SGHTA, CDR2 FQGNSA. V was shortened by 7 bases and J by 8 bases, with 12 bases between the two germline ends.

V and J are TRBV5-4 and TRBJ2-3, with TRBD2 matching 8 bases. The V and J ends lost 0 bases and 5 bases, in that order; junction bases with no gene match: 11. This CDR3 region has 17 residues. The V gene's germline CDR1 is SGHNT and CDR2 YYREEE (reference sequence). The CDR3 is CASSLAAGLEFQDTQYF. The CDR3 bases are TGTGCCAGCAGCTTGGCTGCGGGACTAGAATTTCAAGATACGCAGTATTTT.

The chain employs TRBV2 and TRBJ2-7; D not resolved. This CDR3 has 15 amino acids. Germline V gene data show CDR1 as SNHLY and CDR2 as FYNNEI. V was clipped by 0 bases and J by 1 base, with 10 bases between them. The CDR3 region is CASSEAAILSYEQYF. The CDR3 nucleotides read TGTGCCAGCAGTGAAGCCGCCATTCTATCCTACGAGCAGTACTTC.

This chain joins TRBV7-9 and TRBJ2-1, with 12 nucleotides matching TRBD2. The V gene end was trimmed by 7 bases and the J gene end by 16 bases; junction bases not matched to a gene: 14. The length of the CDR3 is 14 residues. Germline CDR1 and CDR2: SEHNR and FQNEAQ (reference sequence). In DNA form, the CDR3 reads TGTGCCAGCAACTCCGGACACGGGACTAGCGGGTTCTTCTTC. It encodes CASNSGHGTSGFFF.

Note on this clone: Other nucleotide sequences in the sample specify the same CDR3. The rearrangement uses TRBV5-1 and TRBJ2-2; the D is unclear. This CDR3 spans 14 amino acids. Germline-derived CDR1 and CDR2 are SGHRS and YFSETQ. Trimming stripped 0 bases from V and 2 bases from J, with 5 bases between. CDR3 sequence reads: CASSLGGNTGELFF. CDR3 sequence (DNA): TGCGCCAGCAGCTTGGGGGGTAACACCGGGGAGCTGTTTTTT.

CDR3 in amino acids: CASSSIGFGGIGELFF. The CDR3 DNA is TGTGCCAGCAGTTCCATAGGTTTCGGCGGAATCGGGGAGCTGTTTTTT. J is TRBJ2-2 and V is TRBV27; D not resolved. V gave up 4 bases and J gave up 7 bases, with 19 bases separating them. This CDR3 is 16 amino acids long. Per germline, CDR1 MNHEY and CDR2 SMNVEV (reference sequence).

The V call is TRBV7-9, the J call TRBJ1-4; D call uncertain. Germline CDR1 SEHNR, CDR2 FQNEAQ (reference sequence). Trimming left V 5 bases short and J 0 bases short, with 10 bases between. CDR3 length: 15 amino acids. The DNA for the CDR3 is TGTGCCAGCAGCCCCGGCCAGTCAACTAATGAAAAACTGTTTTTT. Amino acid sequence: CASSPGQSTNEKLFF.